These T cell receptor beta chains were read from a single sample in a study of blood T cell repertoires in COVID-19. Repertoires were generated with immunoSEQ multiplex PCR, while TCRdb's copy carries only in-frame clones and drops some. The sample has 200,000 to 300,000 clones; approximately 80% are singletons. The specimen sequenced was peripheral blood. These receptors were collected from a woman aged 60-75 years with active or convalescent COVID-19. Each CDR3 is given with its conserved first and last residue. The D gene is left open where the match is weak. Not every row has a clone size; where given, it reads once, few, many or a size class.

v_call	clone_size	j_call	d_call	cdr3_nt	cdr3_aa
TRBV7-8	once	TRBJ1-3	.	TGTGCCAGCAGCTCAGGGTTAGCTGGAAACACCATATATTTT	CASSSGLAGNTIYF
TRBV5-1	.	TRBJ2-4	TRBD2	TGCGCCAGCACATCCGGGGGGGAGAACATTCAGTACTTC	CASTSGGENIQYF
TRBV19	.	TRBJ2-3	TRBD1	TGTGCCAGTAGTAGACAGGGGATAGGAGATACGCAGTATTTT	CASSRQGIGDTQYF
TRBV3-1/TRBV3-2	once	TRBJ2-7	.	TGTGCCAGCAGCCAAGATCTAGGCTACGAGCAGTACTTC	CASSQDLGYEQYF
TRBV4-1	.	TRBJ2-3	TRBD1	TGCGCCAGCAGCCCCCGGACAGGGCCGTCAGATACGCAGTATTTT	CASSPRTGPSDTQYF
TRBV28	once	TRBJ2-3	TRBD2	TGTGCCAGCAGTTACCCCTCGGGACTAGCGGACACAGATACGCAGTATTTT	CASSYPSGLADTDTQYF
TRBV9	.	TRBJ2-1	TRBD2	TGTGCCAGCAGCGCTGAAGCGGGGAGCTCCTACAATGAGCAGTTCTTC	CASSAEAGSSYNEQFF
TRBV9	.	TRBJ2-1	.	TGTGCCAGCAGCGTAGAGGGCCAGGGCAATGAGCAGTTCTTC	CASSVEGQGNEQFF
TRBV5-1	many	TRBJ2-2	.	TGCGCCAGCAGCTCATCCACGGGGGAACGTGAGGAGCTGTTTTTT	CASSSSTGEREELFF
TRBV5-1	.	TRBJ2-1	TRBD2	TGCGCCAGCAACCCGGCCCTAGCGGGAGCATTTAGCACCTACAATGAGCAGTTCTTC	CASNPALAGAFSTYNEQFF
TRBV5-1	once	TRBJ1-1	.	TGCGCCAGCAGCTATCAGGGCGGGAACACTGAAGCTTTCTTT	CASSYQGGNTEAFF
TRBV7-8	.	TRBJ1-6	.	TGTGCCAGCAGGACTCAGGGAGGAGGTAATTCACCCCTCCACTTT	CASRTQGGGNSPLHF
TRBV20-1	.	TRBJ2-4	.	TGCAGTGCTAGTGGGCAGGTGAGAAACATTCAGTACTTC	CSASGQVRNIQYF
TRBV14	.	TRBJ2-3	.	TGTGCCAGCAGCCATTGGGGGGACCATAGCACAGATACGCAGTATTTT	CASSHWGDHSTDTQYF
TRBV11-2	.	TRBJ2-7	TRBD1	TGTGCCAGCAGCTTAACCCCGGGACAGGCCAACGAGCAGTACTTC	CASSLTPGQANEQYF
TRBV13	.	TRBJ1-5	.	TGTGCCAGCAGCCTTCCTAATCAGCCCCAGCATTTT	CASSLPNQPQHF
TRBV5-6	.	TRBJ2-3	.	TGTGCCAGCAGCTTGGCCCCAATCACAGATACGCAGTATTTT	CASSLAPITDTQYF
TRBV29-1	.	TRBJ2-7	TRBD2	TGCAGCGTTGTTAGCGGGAGTTTTTACGAGCAGTACTTC	CSVVSGSFYEQYF
TRBV6-4	.	TRBJ2-3	.	TGTGCCAGCAGCAACAACTACCCGGGAACTAGCACAGATACGCAGTATTTT	CASSNNYPGTSTDTQYF
TRBV5-5	.	TRBJ1-3	.	TGTGCCAGCAGCTTGACGCTGGTCGGCTCTGGAAACACCATATATTTT	CASSLTLVGSGNTIYF
TRBV6-4	.	TRBJ2-5	.	TGTGCCAGCAGTGAAGAAGAAGGGGGAACCCAGTACTTC	CASSEEEGGTQYF
TRBV5-6	medium-sized	TRBJ1-2	.	TGTGCCAGCAGTAAAGATACAGGGTTCTATGGCTACACCTTC	CASSKDTGFYGYTF
TRBV5-1	.	TRBJ2-3	TRBD2	TGCGCCAGCAGCTTGGTTCTAGCGGGAGGGACGCAGTATTTT	CASSLVLAGGTQYF
TRBV10-1	.	TRBJ2-3	TRBD1	TGCGCCAGCAGCCCAATTCCGGGACAGAGCACAGATACGCAGTATTTT	CASSPIPGQSTDTQYF
TRBV19	.	TRBJ2-2	.	TGTGCCAGTAGGCCGGGGACTTTCACCGGGGAGCTGTTTTTT	CASRPGTFTGELFF
TRBV3-1/TRBV3-2	once	TRBJ2-5	.	TGTGCCAGCAGCCAATACCTCAGGGAGACCCAGTACTTC	CASSQYLRETQYF
TRBV30	.	TRBJ1-2	.	TGTGCCTGGAGTGTATTGAGTAACTATGGCTACACCTTC	CAWSVLSNYGYTF
TRBV3-1/TRBV3-2	.	TRBJ2-3	TRBD2	TGTGCCAGCAGCCAAGAGGTTCCGGCTAGCGGGAGAAATACGCAGTATTTT	CASSQEVPASGRNTQYF
TRBV6-5	once	TRBJ1-1	.	TGTGCCAGCAACTTACAGGGTTCGCACACTGAAGCTTTCTTT	CASNLQGSHTEAFF
TRBV5-1	.	TRBJ1-5	TRBD1	TGCGCCAGCAGCGCCGGGACAGGGGAGAATCAGCCCCAGCATTTT	CASSAGTGENQPQHF
TRBV2	.	TRBJ1-2	TRBD1	TGTGCCAGCAGGGCCGGGACAGTTTCGGGCTATGGCTACACCTTC	CASRAGTVSGYGYTF
TRBV28	once	TRBJ2-1	TRBD1	TGTGCCAGCAGTTTATCCGGGACAGGGGCCTACAATGAGCAGTTCTTC	CASSLSGTGAYNEQFF
TRBV6-5	.	TRBJ2-5	.	TGTGCCAGCAGCGGGCTAGAGGGATTCCAAGAGACCCAGTACTTC	CASSGLEGFQETQYF
TRBV27	many	TRBJ2-3	TRBD1	TGTGCCAGCAGTTCGGGACAGTGGTATACGCAGTATTTT	CASSSGQWYTQYF
TRBV6-5	.	TRBJ1-6	.	TGTGCCAGCAGTCCTCGACAGAATAATTCACCCCTCCACTTT	CASSPRQNNSPLHF
TRBV7-9	.	TRBJ2-1	TRBD2	TGTGCCACCGATGATTCGGGAAGAGCGGGGGGCTCCTACAATGAGCAGTTCTTC	CATDDSGRAGGSYNEQFF
TRBV11-2	once	TRBJ2-5	.	TGTGCCAGCAGCTTACAGGGGAGCGGAGAGACCCAGTACTTC	CASSLQGSGETQYF
TRBV5-1	.	TRBJ2-7	TRBD2	TGCGCCAGCAGTTCGAGCGGGAGCTCCTACGAGCAGTACTTC	CASSSSGSSYEQYF
TRBV4-2	.	TRBJ1-5	TRBD1	TGTGCCAGCAGCCAGCAAGGACAGGGATACAATAGCAATCAGCCCCAGCATTTT	CASSQQGQGYNSNQPQHF
TRBV30	.	TRBJ2-7	TRBD2	TGTGCCTGGAGTTCTGGCGGGAGTAAAGAGCAGTACTTC	CAWSSGGSKEQYF
TRBV18	.	TRBJ2-1	TRBD1	TGTGCCAGCTCACCGTCAGCAGGGGGCGGGAATGAGCAGTTCTTC	CASSPSAGGGNEQFF
TRBV28	few	TRBJ1-1	TRBD1	TGTGCCAGCAGGCCTACTACAGGGGGCCAGAACACTGAAGCTTTCTTT	CASRPTTGGQNTEAFF
TRBV15	.	TRBJ2-7	.	TGTGCCACCAGCAGAGAAGGGCGAAGCGGTGGCGAGCAGTACTTC	CATSREGRSGGEQYF
TRBV6-5	.	TRBJ2-1	.	TGTGCCAGCAGTCCTTACTACAATGAACAGTTCTTC	CASSPYYNEQFF
TRBV5-1	.	TRBJ2-7	.	TGCGCCAGCCAATACTCGGGCGGGTTAGACTCCTACGAGCAGTACTTC	CASQYSGGLDSYEQYF
TRBV7-2	once	TRBJ1-2	TRBD1	TGTGCCAGCAGCTGGACAGGGGGCAACGATGGCTACACCTTC	CASSWTGGNDGYTF
TRBV4-1	.	TRBJ2-1	TRBD2	TGCGCCAGCAGCCCCGGGACTAGCGGGAGTGAGCAGTTCTTC	CASSPGTSGSEQFF
TRBV7-2	.	TRBJ2-2	.	TGTGCCAGCAGCTTAACCCTGACACTAGCTAGTGCCGGGGAGCTGTTTTTT	CASSLTLTLASAGELFF
TRBV4-2	.	TRBJ2-3	TRBD2	TGTGCCAGCAGCCAAGTTGGGACTAGAGATGATACGCAGTATTTT	CASSQVGTRDDTQYF
TRBV7-3	once	TRBJ2-1	TRBD2	TGTGCCAGCAGCTTAACACGCCGGGGGGAGTATGAGCAGTTCTTC	CASSLTRRGEYEQFF
TRBV28	.	TRBJ2-3	TRBD2	TGTGCCAGCTCACTAGCGGGGGGCCAGGATACGCAGTATTTT	CASSLAGGQDTQYF
TRBV3-1/TRBV3-2	.	TRBJ2-3	TRBD2	TGTGCCAGCAGTCCAAGATCGGCAGTAGCGGGAACAGATACGCAGTATTTT	CASSPRSAVAGTDTQYF
TRBV10-3	.	TRBJ2-3	.	TGTGCCATCAGTGCCTCGAGGGAAGATACGCAGTATTTT	CAISASREDTQYF
TRBV18	.	TRBJ2-1	.	TGTGCCAGCTCACAGCCAAGTCTCGGGTCCTACAATGAGCAGTTCTTC	CASSQPSLGSYNEQFF
TRBV19	.	TRBJ2-3	TRBD2	TGTGCCAGTAGTATGGCGGGGGGAACAGGGGATACGCAGTATTTT	CASSMAGGTGDTQYF
TRBV9	.	TRBJ2-3	TRBD1	TGTGCCAGCAGCGAGGGACAGGTCACGCAGTATTTT	CASSEGQVTQYF